Following are 14 T cell receptor beta chains from one sample sequenced in a study of T cell changes during pregnancy in multiple sclerosis. Clones were read by immunoSEQ multiplex PCR, and TCRdb kept only the in-frame ones, dropping some. This table has around 130,000 clones, about 96% appearing once. The sample was peripheral blood, taken after pregnancy. The receptors were gathered from a female donor with multiple sclerosis, enrolled in a pregnancy study.

The genes are TRBV5-6 and TRBJ2-5; 8 bases are shared with TRBD1. CDR3 length equals 14 residues. The junction had 3 bases not matched to a gene; V was cut back by 0 bases and J by 5 bases. Per germline, CDR1 SGHDT and CDR2 YYEEEE. Written as DNA, the CDR3 is TGTGCCAGCAGCTTGGAGCACAGGGGGGAGACCCAGTACTTC. This translates into CASSLEHRGETQYF.

This rearrangement joins TRBV7-2 to TRBJ1-2; TRBD1 aligns across 9 bases. Germline-derived CDR1 and CDR2 are SGHTA and FQGNSA. Trimming removed 2 bases from V and 8 bases from J; junction bases left unmatched: 6. CDR3 length equals 14 residues. This CDR3 reads CASSLLWTGVGYTF. CDR3 coding DNA: TGTGCCAGCAGCTTACTCTGGACAGGGGTCGGCTACACCTTC.

The V and J genes are TRBV27 and TRBJ2-7; 11 bases agree with TRBD2. Germline V gene lookup returns CDR1 MNHEY and CDR2 SMNVEV (reference sequence). J lost 2 bases, V lost 2 bases, and 2 bases had no gene match. The CDR3 is 15 amino acids. In DNA form, the CDR3 reads TGTGCCAGCAGTTTACGACTAGCGGGAACCTACGAGCAGTACTTC. This codes for CASSLRLAGTYEQYF.

Written as DNA, the CDR3 is TGTGCCAGCAGCTTGATTGGGCGTGCAGATACGCAGTATTTT. It translates to CASSLIGRADTQYF. The V and J genes are TRBV5-4 and TRBJ2-3; D unresolved. CDR1 is SGHNT and CDR2 is YYREEE in the germline V gene (reference sequence). Trimming left V 1 base short and J 4 bases short, with 10 bases between. This CDR3 is built from 14 residues.

This chain joins TRBV12-5 and TRBJ1-1, with 9 bases lining up with TRBD1. The CDR3 totals 19 residues. V shed 0 bases, J shed 0 bases, and the junction held 11 bases outside the gene matches. Germline loops: CDR1 LGHNT, CDR2 FRNRAP. CDR3 in amino acids: CASGLVRGGQGILNTEAFF. CDR3 nucleotides: TGTGCTAGTGGTTTGGTACGTGGGGGACAGGGCATTTTGAACACTGAAGCTTTCTTT.

In this sample, this clone turned up once. The V gene is TRBV28, the J gene TRBJ1-5; possibly TRBD1 for D (5 bases). Germline V gene sequence: CDR1 MDHEN, CDR2 SYDVKM. With 6 bases removed from V and 5 bases from J, the gap between germline ends came to 17 bases. This CDR3 region has 15 residues. In DNA form, the CDR3 reads TGTGCCAGCAGCTCGGGGGGGTCCGTGTATCAGCCCCAGCATTTT. This translates into CASSSGGSVYQPQHF.

This clone showed up just once. The rearrangement links TRBV6-5 to TRBJ2-3, with 7 nucleotides matching TRBD2. The CDR3 is made up of 14 amino acids. The trim removed 6 bases at V and 4 bases at J, leaving 7 bases unmatched. Germline CDR1 is MNHEY and CDR2 is SVGAGI. In DNA form, the CDR3 reads TGTGCCAGCAGCCCAAGACTAGCAGCAGATACGCAGTATTTT. This translates into CASSPRLAADTQYF.

The chain recombines TRBV5-1 with TRBJ2-5, with 7 bases identical to TRBD2. The CDR3 is made up of 14 amino acids. V trimming: 0 bases; J trimming: 6 bases; junction bases outside the gene matches: 5. CDR1 is SGHRS, CDR2 YFSETQ, per germline. CDR3 coding DNA: TGCGCCAGCAGCTTGGCTCCGCGGGAGAAGACCCAGTACTTC. It yields the protein CASSLAPREKTQYF.

The rearrangement uses TRBV4-2 and TRBJ2-3, with 10 bases fitting TRBD2. The length of the CDR3 is 16 residues. V was pared by 4 bases and J by 0 bases, with 4 bases of the junction left unmatched. Germline V gene lookup returns CDR1 LGHNA and CDR2 YNFKEQ. CDR3 residues: CASSRLAGASTDTQYF. CDR3 nucleotides: TGTGCCAGCAGCCGACTAGCGGGCGCGAGCACAGATACGCAGTATTTT.

This chain joins TRBV27 and TRBJ2-2, with TRBD2 identical over 8 bases. Losses at the gene ends were 7 bases for V and 4 bases for J; bases not matched to a gene: 11. Per the germline V gene, CDR1 is MNHEY and CDR2 is SMNVEV (reference sequence). The CDR3 spans 16 residues. The CDR3 nucleotides read TGTGCCAGCACTACAATCGGGGGGGTCGGCACCGGGGAGCTGTTTTTT. Protein: CASTTIGGVGTGELFF.

V is TRBV5-1 and J is TRBJ2-7; TRBD1 is a possible D gene (6 bases). Germline V gene sequence: CDR1 SGHRS, CDR2 YFSETQ. V lost 4 bases and J 4 bases, leaving 9 bases between the germline ends. The CDR3 is 12 residues long. The CDR3 DNA reads as TGCGCCAGCAGCGCCCAGGGGTACGAGCAGTACTTC. Translating gives CASSAQGYEQYF. Full variable domain (remainder filled in from reference TRBV5-1 and TRBJ2-7): KAGVTQTPRYLIKTRGQQVTLSCSPISGHRSVSWYQQTPGQGLQFLFEYFSETQRNKGNFPGRFSGRQFSNSRSEMNVSTLELGDSALYLCASSAQGYEQYFGPGTRLTVT.

The chain employs TRBV27 and TRBJ2-5; D may be TRBD2 (6 bases). CDR3 length: 15 residues. Trimming shortened V by 6 bases and J by 5 bases, and 19 bases separated the two germline ends. Germline V CDR1 and CDR2: MNHEY, SMNVEV (reference sequence). The CDR3 is CASSPGVYTSETQYF. In nucleotides, the CDR3 is TGTGCCAGCAGCCCGGGGGTATACACGTCGGAGACCCAGTACTTC.

This chain links TRBV29-1 with TRBJ2-3; weak D call: TRBD2 (6 bases). Germline V gene data show CDR1 as SQVTM and CDR2 as ANQGSEA. The V end lost 5 bases, the J end lost 3 bases, and 9 bases lay between the germline ends. The CDR3 runs 12 residues. Here the CDR3 reads CSVLAGTDTQYF. In nucleotides, the CDR3 is TGCAGCGTTTTGGCGGGAACAGATACGCAGTATTTT.

The chain carries TRBV7-9 and TRBJ2-1; 12 nucleotides line up with TRBD2. V dropped 5 bases and J dropped 0; count of bases not matched to a gene: 2. The CDR3 sequence is 16 residues long. The germline gives CDR1 SEHNR, CDR2 FQNEAQ (reference sequence). CDR3 DNA sequence: TGTGCCAGCAGCCCGACTAGCGGGAGCTCCTACAATGAGCAGTTCTTC. It is translated as CASSPTSGSSYNEQFF.